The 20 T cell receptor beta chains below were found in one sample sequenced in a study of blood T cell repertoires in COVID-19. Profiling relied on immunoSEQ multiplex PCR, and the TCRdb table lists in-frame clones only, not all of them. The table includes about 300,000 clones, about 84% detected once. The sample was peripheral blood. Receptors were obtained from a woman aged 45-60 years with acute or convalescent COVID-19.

The CDR3 region is CASSLALAAGYEQYF. For the CDR3, the DNA is TGTGCCAGCAGCTTAGCACTAGCCGCCGGCTACGAGCAGTACTTC. The V call is TRBV11-2, the J call TRBJ2-7, with a tentative D call TRBD2 (6 bases). Trimming took off 1 base at V and 3 bases at J, with 13 bases between the two ends. Germline V lookup: CDR1 SGHAT, CDR2 FQNNGV. There are 15 residues in the CDR3.

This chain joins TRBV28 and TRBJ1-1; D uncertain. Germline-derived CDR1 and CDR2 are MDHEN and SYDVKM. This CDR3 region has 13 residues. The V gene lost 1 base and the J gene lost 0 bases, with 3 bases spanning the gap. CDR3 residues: CASSLSLNTEAFF. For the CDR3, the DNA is TGTGCCAGCAGTTTATCTCTGAACACTGAAGCTTTCTTT.

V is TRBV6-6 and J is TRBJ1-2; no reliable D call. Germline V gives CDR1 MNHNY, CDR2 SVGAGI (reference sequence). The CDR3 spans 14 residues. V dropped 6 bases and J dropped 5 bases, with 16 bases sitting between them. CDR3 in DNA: TGTGCCAGCAGAAGCGCCGACGGAGAATATGGCTACACCTTC. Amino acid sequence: CASRSADGEYGYTF.

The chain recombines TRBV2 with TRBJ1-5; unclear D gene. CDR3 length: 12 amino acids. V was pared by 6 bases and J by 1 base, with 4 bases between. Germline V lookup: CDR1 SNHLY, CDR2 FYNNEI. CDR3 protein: CASRQSNQPQHF. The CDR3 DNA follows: TGTGCCAGCAGACAGAGCAATCAGCCCCAGCATTTT. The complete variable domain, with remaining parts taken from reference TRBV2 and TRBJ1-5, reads EPEVTQTPSHQVTQMGQEVILRCVPISNHLYFYWYRQILGQKVEFLVSFYNNEISEKSEIFDDQFSVERPDGSNFTLKIRSTKLEDSAMYFCASRQSNQPQHFGDGTRLSIL.

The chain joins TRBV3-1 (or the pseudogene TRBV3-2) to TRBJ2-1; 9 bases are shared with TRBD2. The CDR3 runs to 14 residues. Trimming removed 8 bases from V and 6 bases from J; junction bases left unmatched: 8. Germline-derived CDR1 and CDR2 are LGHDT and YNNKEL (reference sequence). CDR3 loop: CASGPRTSVNEQFF. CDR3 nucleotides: TGTGCCAGCGGGCCACGGACTAGCGTCAATGAGCAGTTCTTC.

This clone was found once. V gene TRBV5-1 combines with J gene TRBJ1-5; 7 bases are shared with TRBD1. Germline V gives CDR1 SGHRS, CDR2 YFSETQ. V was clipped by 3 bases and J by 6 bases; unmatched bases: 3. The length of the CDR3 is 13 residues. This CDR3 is CASSSQGGQPQHF. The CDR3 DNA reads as TGCGCCAGCAGCTCCCAGGGGGGTCAGCCCCAGCATTTT. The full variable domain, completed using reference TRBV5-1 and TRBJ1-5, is KAGVTQTPRYLIKTRGQQVTLSCSPISGHRSVSWYQQTPGQGLQFLFEYFSETQRNKGNFPGRFSGRQFSNSRSEMNVSTLELGDSALYLCASSSQGGQPQHFGDGTRLSIL.

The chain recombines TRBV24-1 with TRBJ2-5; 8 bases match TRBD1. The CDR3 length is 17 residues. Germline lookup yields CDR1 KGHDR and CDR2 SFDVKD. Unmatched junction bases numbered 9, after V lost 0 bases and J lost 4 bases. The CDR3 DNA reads TGTGCCACCAGTGATTTGAAGGAGGACAGGGCGGCAGAGACCCAGTACTTC. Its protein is CATSDLKEDRAAETQYF.

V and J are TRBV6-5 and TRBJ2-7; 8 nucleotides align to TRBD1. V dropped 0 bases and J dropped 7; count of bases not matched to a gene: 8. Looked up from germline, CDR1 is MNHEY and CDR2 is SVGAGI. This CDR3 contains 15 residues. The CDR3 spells CASSYSRTGSWEQYF. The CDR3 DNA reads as TGTGCCAGCAGTTACTCACGGACAGGGTCGTGGGAGCAGTACTTC.

The CDR3: CASSDPLAGSSYNEQFF. As DNA, the CDR3 is TGTGCCAGCAGCGACCCACTAGCGGGAAGCTCCTACAATGAGCAGTTCTTC. The rearrangement joins TRBV28 to TRBJ2-1; 10 bases match TRBD2. From germline, CDR1 is MDHEN and CDR2 SYDVKM. Trimming took 6 bases from V and 0 from J; bases not matched to a gene: 8. This CDR3 comprises 17 residues.

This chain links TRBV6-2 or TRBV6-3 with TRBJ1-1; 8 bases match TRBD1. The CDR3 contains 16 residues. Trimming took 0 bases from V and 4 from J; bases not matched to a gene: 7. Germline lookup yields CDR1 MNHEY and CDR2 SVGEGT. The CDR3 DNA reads TGTGCCAGCAGTTACTCGCACAGGGGGATCGGCACTGAAGCTTTCTTT. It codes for CASSYSHRGIGTEAFF.

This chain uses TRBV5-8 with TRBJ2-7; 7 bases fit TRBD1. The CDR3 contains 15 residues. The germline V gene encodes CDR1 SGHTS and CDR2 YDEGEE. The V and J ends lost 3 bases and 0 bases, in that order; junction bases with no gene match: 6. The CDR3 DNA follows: TGTGCCAGCAGCTCCCGGGACAGATTCTCCTACGAGCAGTACTTC. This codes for CASSSRDRFSYEQYF.

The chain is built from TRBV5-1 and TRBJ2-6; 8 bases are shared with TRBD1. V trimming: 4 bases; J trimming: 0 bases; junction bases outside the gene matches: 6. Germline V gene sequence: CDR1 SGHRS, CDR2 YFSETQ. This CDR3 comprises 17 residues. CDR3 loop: CASSPGTGYSGANVLTF. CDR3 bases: TGCGCCAGCAGCCCGGGGACAGGCTACTCTGGGGCCAACGTCCTGACTTTC.

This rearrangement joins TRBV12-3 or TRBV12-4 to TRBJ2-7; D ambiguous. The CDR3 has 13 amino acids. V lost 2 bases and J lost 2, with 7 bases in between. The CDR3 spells CASSLQVTYEQYF. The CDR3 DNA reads TGTGCCAGCAGTTTACAGGTAACCTACGAGCAGTACTTC.

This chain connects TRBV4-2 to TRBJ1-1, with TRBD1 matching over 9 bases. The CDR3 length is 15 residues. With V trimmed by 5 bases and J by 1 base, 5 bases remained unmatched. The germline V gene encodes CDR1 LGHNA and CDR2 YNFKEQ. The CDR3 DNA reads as TGTGCCAGCAGCTCCCGGGACAGGGCGAACACTGAAGCTTTCTTT. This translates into CASSSRDRANTEAFF.

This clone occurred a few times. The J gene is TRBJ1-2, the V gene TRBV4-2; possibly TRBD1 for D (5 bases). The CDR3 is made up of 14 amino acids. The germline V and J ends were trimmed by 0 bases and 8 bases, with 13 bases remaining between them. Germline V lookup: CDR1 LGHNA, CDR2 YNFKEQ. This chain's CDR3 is CASSQDWGGSGYTF. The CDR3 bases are TGTGCCAGCAGCCAAGACTGGGGGGGTAGCGGCTACACCTTC.

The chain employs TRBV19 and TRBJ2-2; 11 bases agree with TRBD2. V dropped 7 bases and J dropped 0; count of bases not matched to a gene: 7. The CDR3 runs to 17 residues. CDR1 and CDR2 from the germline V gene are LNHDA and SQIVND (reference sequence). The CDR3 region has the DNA TGTGCCAGTACCCCGGTGGGACTAGCGGCGAACACCGGGGAGCTGTTTTTT. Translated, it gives CASTPVGLAANTGELFF.

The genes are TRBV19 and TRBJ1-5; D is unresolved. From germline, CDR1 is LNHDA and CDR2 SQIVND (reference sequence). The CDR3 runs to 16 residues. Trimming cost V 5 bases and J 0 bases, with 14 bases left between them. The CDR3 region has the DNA TGTGCCAGTAGTCCCTGGGGAGATTATAGCAATCAGCCCCAGCATTTT. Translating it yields CASSPWGDYSNQPQHF.

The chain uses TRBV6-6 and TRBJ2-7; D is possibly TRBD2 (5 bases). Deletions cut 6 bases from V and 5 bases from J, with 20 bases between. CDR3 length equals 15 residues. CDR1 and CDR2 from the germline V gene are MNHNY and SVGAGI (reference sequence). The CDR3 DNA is TGTGCCAGCAGAGTTACGGTGGGAGTGGGCGACGAGCAGTACTTC. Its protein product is CASRVTVGVGDEQYF.

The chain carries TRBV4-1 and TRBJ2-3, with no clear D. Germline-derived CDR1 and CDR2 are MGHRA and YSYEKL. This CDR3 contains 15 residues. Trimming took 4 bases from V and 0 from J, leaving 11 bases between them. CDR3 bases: TGCGCCAGCAGCCGAGACCGACTCAGCACAGATACGCAGTATTTT. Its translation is CASSRDRLSTDTQYF.

CDR3 region: CASSPGSQENTEAFF. CDR3 sequence (DNA): TGTGCCAGCAGCCCTGGTAGTCAGGAGAACACTGAAGCTTTCTTT. The chain recombines TRBV5-4 with TRBJ1-1; D is uncertain. V lost 4 bases and J lost 1, with 14 bases in between. Per germline, CDR1 SGHNT and CDR2 YYREEE (reference sequence). CDR3 length equals 15 residues.